This T cell receptor (beta chain) was recorded in a study of identical twins' blood T cells. The germline gives CDR1 LNHDA, CDR2 SQIVND (reference sequence). This CDR3 is 17 amino acids long. Trimming shortened V by 5 bases and J by 1 base, and 20 bases separated the two germline ends. TCRdb reanalysed the 5' RACE reads using MiXCR and keeps one entry per CDR3 protein. The table shows roughly 380,000 distinct CDR3 sequences, with roughly 28% occurring only once. Overall study results and limits: Even for out-of-frame TCRbeta, twins reportedly shared V gene usage much more than unrelated donors.

Turning to this clonotype: Antigen unknown.

This sequence joins TRBV19 and TRBJ1-2, with TRBD1 as a possible D gene (5 bases). The sequencing sample was made of PBMCs. The clonotype was recovered from a woman aged 18-49 years in good health. The CDR3 reads CASSDSNRRPLNYGYTF. The CDR3 DNA reads as TGTGCCAGTAGTGATTCCAACAGGAGGCCACTTAACTATGGCTACACCTTC. Full variable domain (rest looked up from reference TRBV19 and TRBJ1-2): DGGITQSPKYLFRKEGQNVTLSCEQNLNHDAMYWYRQDPGQGLRLIYYSQIVNDFQKGDIAEGYSVSREKKESFPLTVTSAQKNPTAFYLCASSDSNRRPLNYGYTFGSGTRLTVV.